These 2 T cell receptor beta chains originate from one sample sequenced in a study of blood T cell repertoires in COVID-19. Here immunoSEQ multiplex PCR was the method, and the copy in TCRdb shows in-frame clones only, minus some. The data hold over 100,000 clones, with more than 70% observed a single time. Sequencing was performed on peripheral blood. Receptors originate from a man aged 50 or older with acute or convalescent COVID-19.

The chain joins TRBV5-1 to TRBJ1-1; TRBD1 might be the D (6 bases). V gave up 1 base and J gave up 1 base, with 14 bases separating them. CDR1 is SGHRS and CDR2 is YFSETQ in the germline V gene. The CDR3 extends over 16 amino acids. The CDR3 DNA reads as TGCGCCAGCAGCTTGAAAGGGGGACGGTCGAACACTGAAGCTTTCTTT. It yields the protein CASSLKGGRSNTEAFF.

CDR3 protein: CASSVGRGSYNEQFF. The DNA for the CDR3 is TGTGCCAGCAGCGTAGGGAGGGGATCCTACAATGAGCAGTTCTTC. The chain links TRBV9 to TRBJ2-1, with D maybe TRBD2 (6 bases). The CDR3 is 15 residues long. Per the germline V gene, CDR1 is SGDLS and CDR2 is YYNGEE. V lost 0 bases to trimming and J lost 1 base, with 8 bases between them. Together with reference TRBV9 and TRBJ2-1, the CDR3 gives the full variable domain: DSGVTQTPKHLITATGQRVTLRCSPRSGDLSVYWYQQSLDQGLQFLIQYYNGEERAKGNILERFSAQQFPDLHSELNLSSLELGDSALYFCASSVGRGSYNEQFFGPGTRLTVL.